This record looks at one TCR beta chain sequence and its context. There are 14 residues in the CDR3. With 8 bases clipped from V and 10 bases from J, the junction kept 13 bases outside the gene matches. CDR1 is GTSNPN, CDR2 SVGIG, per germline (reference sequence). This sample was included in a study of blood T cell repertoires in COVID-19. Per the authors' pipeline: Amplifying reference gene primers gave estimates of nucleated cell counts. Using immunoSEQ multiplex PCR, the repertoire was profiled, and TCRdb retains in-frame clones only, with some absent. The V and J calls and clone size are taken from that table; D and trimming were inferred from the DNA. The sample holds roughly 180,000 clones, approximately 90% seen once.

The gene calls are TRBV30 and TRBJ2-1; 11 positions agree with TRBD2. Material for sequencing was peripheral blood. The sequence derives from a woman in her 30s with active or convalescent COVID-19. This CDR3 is CAESLAGGGVEQFF. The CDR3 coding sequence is TGTGCCGAGTCCCTAGCGGGGGGAGGCGTGGAGCAGTTCTTC.